This entry lists 23 T cell receptor beta chains sequenced from one sample in a study of T cells in Graves' hyperthyroidism and ophthalmopathy (dated by TCRdb to the late 2010s). The library relied on multiplex PCR. Sequencer: Illumina HiSeq 2000. The TCR beta CDR3 regions were amplified from RNA transcripts. The first round of RT-PCR for the TCR CDR3 was performed with the HTBI primer set and the Qiagen OneStep RT-PCR kit. TCRdb handled the public reads itself, with Q25 trimming in fastp and clone calling in MiXCR, and kept productive beta chains. Every CDR3 protein is listed once, alongside the most common genes and DNA of its rows. Within this sample are about 530,000 distinct CDR3 sequences, with approximately 17% of them counted one time only. The ten largest clones represent around 17% of the sample. Sequences were obtained from blood. All receptors come from a woman under 30 with Graves' ophthalmopathy.

This clonotype was recorded at least ten times. This sequence joins TRBV10-3 and TRBJ1-5, with no clear D. The CDR3 spans 14 residues. Trimming shortened V by 0 bases and J by 9 bases, and 12 bases separated the two germline ends. Germline V CDR1 and CDR2: ENHRY, SYGVKD. The CDR3 here is CAISESDRRRPQHF. In DNA, the CDR3 is TGTGCCATCAGTGAGTCCGACCGTAGGCGGCCCCAGCATTTT.

The V and J genes are TRBV28 and TRBJ2-7, with unresolved D. V was trimmed by 3 bases and J by 2 bases, leaving 8 bases between them. CDR3 length: 13 residues. Germline V gives CDR1 MDHEN, CDR2 SYDVKM. The CDR3 nucleotides read TGTGCCAGCAGTTTCACGGATACCTACGAGCAGTACTTC. Its translation is CASSFTDTYEQYF.

V is TRBV7-9 and J is TRBJ2-7, with D perhaps assigned TRBD1 or TRBD2 (5 bases each). The germline gives CDR1 SEHNR, CDR2 FQNEAQ (reference sequence). Trimming took 0 bases from V and 6 from J, leaving 9 bases between them. The CDR3 totals 13 residues. The CDR3 reads CASSLADGTEQYF. The DNA for the CDR3 is TGTGCCAGCAGCTTAGCGGACGGGACCGAGCAGTACTTC.

This clonotype was seen a handful of times. Lacking the conserved final phenylalanine or tryptophan, this CDR3 likely reflects a read error. J is TRBJ2-1 and V is TRBV28; 8 bases fit TRBD2. This CDR3 is 16 amino acids long. V dropped 5 bases and J dropped 0; count of bases not matched to a gene: 6. The V gene's germline CDR1 is MDHEN and CDR2 SYDVKM. Here the CDR3 DNA reads TGTGCCAGCAGTCTACCGGGGGGGAGCTCCTACAATGAGCAGTTCTCC. It translates to CASSLPGGSSYNEQFS.

There are many counts of this clonotype. The rearrangement uses TRBV5-1 and TRBJ1-1; D might be TRBD1 (5 bases). V was cut by 1 base and J by 0 bases, with 10 bases left in between. The CDR3 covers 15 residues. Germline V lookup: CDR1 SGHRS, CDR2 YFSETQ. The CDR3 nucleotides read TGCGCCAGCAGCTTGCTGGCAGGGATGAACACTGAAGCTTTCTTT. Translating it yields CASSLLAGMNTEAFF.

This clonotype occurred many times. This chain joins TRBV7-2 and TRBJ2-7; 16 nucleotides agree with TRBD2. The CDR3 has 15 residues. Germline CDR1 SGHTA, CDR2 FQGNSA. J lost 7 bases, V lost 5 bases, and 5 bases had no gene match. The CDR3 protein is CASSMGLAGGWEQYF. As DNA, the CDR3 is TGTGCCAGCAGCATGGGACTAGCGGGGGGGTGGGAGCAGTACTTC.

This clonotype has a count of ten or more. The CDR3 coding sequence is TGTGCCAGCAGCTACCAGTTGGAGGGGGGCTACGAGCAGTACTTC. Encoded protein: CASSYQLEGGYEQYF. The V gene is TRBV5-5, the J gene TRBJ2-7; D is tentatively TRBD1 or TRBD2 (6 bases each). CDR3 length: 15 residues. The ends were cut back, 3 bases at V and 3 bases at J, with 16 bases in the middle. CDR1 and CDR2 from the germline V gene are SGHKS and YYEKEE (reference sequence).

This clonotype was recorded a few times. The chain carries TRBV10-2 and TRBJ2-3; TRBD2 matches at 9 bases. Germline V lookup: CDR1 WSHSY, CDR2 SAAADI. The CDR3 has 17 amino acids. V lost 8 bases to trimming and J lost 1 base; unmatched junction nucleotides: 13. CDR3 sequence: CASSLAGSRNRTDTQYF. The CDR3 DNA follows: TGCGCCAGCTCTCTAGCGGGGAGCCGAAACCGCACAGATACGCAGTATTTT.

This clonotype was detected a few times. This chain connects TRBV7-2 to TRBJ2-2, with 7 bases that match TRBD2. CDR1 SGHTA and CDR2 FQGNSA come from the germline V gene. The CDR3 is 15 amino acids. V lost 5 bases to trimming and J lost 4 bases; unmatched junction nucleotides: 7. The CDR3 reads CASSQDRGVTGELFF. The CDR3 nucleotides are TGTGCCAGCAGCCAAGATCGGGGGGTCACCGGGGAGCTGTTTTTT.

The sample holds many counts of this clonotype. V gene TRBV6-1 combines with J gene TRBJ2-5; D gene ambiguous. CDR1 is MNHNS and CDR2 is SASEGT in the germline V gene. The CDR3 totals 13 residues. The germline V and J ends were trimmed by 6 bases and 5 bases, with 13 bases remaining between them. CDR3 region: CASRRGGMETQYF. CDR3 DNA sequence: TGTGCCAGCAGGCGCGGCGGAATGGAGACCCAGTACTTC.

This clonotype appeared once. A clone one base away is much larger, so this may be a read error. J is TRBJ1-1 and V is TRBV7-2; D is possibly TRBD1 (6 bases). CDR1 is SGHTA and CDR2 is FQGNSA in the germline V gene. Trimming shortened V by 5 bases and J by 7 bases, and 23 bases separated the two germline ends. This CDR3 contains 16 residues. The CDR3: CASSVGGHSVGGEAFF. Here the CDR3 DNA reads TGTGCCAGCAGCGTCGGAGGACATTCAGTAGGGGGTGAAGCTTTCTTT.

This clonotype turned up a few times. The V call is TRBV5-1, the J call TRBJ2-5; 10 nucleotides line up with TRBD2. The V gene's germline CDR1 is SGHRS and CDR2 YFSETQ. After removal of 4 bases from V and 4 bases from J, the junction contained 4 bases not matched to a gene. The CDR3 extends over 14 amino acids. The CDR3: CASSQRGGIETQYF. DNA of the CDR3: TGCGCCAGCAGCCAGCGGGGGGGTATAGAGACCCAGTACTTC.

The rearrangement joins TRBV6-7 to TRBJ2-3; D not resolved. TRBV6-7 is treated as an ORF (open reading frame) with a function not yet certain. V gave up 2 bases and J gave up 2 bases, with 8 bases separating them. CDR3 length: 14 amino acids. The DNA of the CDR3 is TGTGCCAGCAGTTACAAGTACCACACAGATACGCAGTATTTT. This translates into CASSYKYHTDTQYF.

The rearrangement links TRBV5-1 to TRBJ2-2; 10 nucleotides agree with TRBD2. V shed 1 base, J shed 4 bases, and the junction held 4 bases outside the gene matches. The germline V gene has CDR1 SGHRS and CDR2 YFSETQ. The CDR3 sequence is 16 residues long. Here the CDR3 DNA reads TGCGCCAGCAGCTTGCTAGCGGGGGCCTTCACCGGGGAGCTGTTTTTT. It encodes CASSLLAGAFTGELFF.

This clonotype was seen repeatedly, ten times or more. The chain employs TRBV28 and TRBJ2-7; D possibly uses TRBD1 or TRBD2 (5 bases each). Germline assignment: CDR1 MDHEN and CDR2 SYDVKM. This CDR3 is 15 amino acids long. The V gene lost 6 bases and the J gene lost 3 bases, with 18 bases spanning the gap. The CDR3 sequence: CASRPGTDGFYEQYF. Here the CDR3 DNA reads TGTGCCAGCAGGCCCGGGACGGATGGTTTCTACGAGCAGTACTTC. The variable domain in full, completed from reference TRBV28 and TRBJ2-7, reads DVKVTQSSRYLVKRTGEKVFLECVQDMDHENMFWYRQDPGLGLRLIYFSYDVKMKEKGDIPEGYSVSREKKERFSLILESASTNQTSMYLCASRPGTDGFYEQYFGPGTRLTVT.

There are many counts of this clonotype. CDR3 in DNA: TGTGCCAGCAGCTTAGGATGGGACAGGGGGCTGTATGAGCAGTTCTTC. Protein: CASSLGWDRGLYEQFF. The gene calls are TRBV11-2 and TRBJ2-1; the match to TRBD1 covers 12 bases. This CDR3 has 16 residues. Germline CDR1 is SGHAT and CDR2 is FQNNGV. With V trimmed by 1 base and J by 8 bases, 6 bases remained unmatched.

This CDR3 reads CASSQTRTGKQFF. CDR3 coding DNA: TGTGCCAGCAGCCAAACTAGGACAGGAAAGCAGTTCTTC. The rearrangement links TRBV3-1 to TRBJ2-1; 7 bases line up with TRBD1. In germline, CDR1 is LGHDT, CDR2 YNNKEL (reference sequence). Trimming cost V 2 bases and J 11 bases; bases outside gene matches: 6. This CDR3 has 13 residues.

On this clonotype itself: A much larger clone sits a single nucleotide away, making a read error possible. The rearrangement uses TRBV27 and TRBJ1-5, with 8 bases matching TRBD1. The CDR3 is made up of 14 amino acids. Germline V gives CDR1 MNHEY, CDR2 SMNVEV (reference sequence). CDR3 amino acids: CASSAQGAGQPRHF. CDR3 in DNA: TGTGCCAGCAGTGCTCAGGGGGCAGGGCAGCCCCGGCATTTT.

The sample holds many counts of this clonotype. V gene TRBV6-2 or TRBV6-3 combines with J gene TRBJ1-5; 7 bases map to TRBD1. Germline V gives CDR1 MNHEY, CDR2 SVGEGT. The CDR3 has 16 residues. J was trimmed by 0 bases and V by 6 bases; bases with no gene match: 8. CDR3 sequence reads: CASSRRQGNSNQPQHF. CDR3 DNA sequence: TGTGCCAGCAGCCGTCGACAGGGAAATAGCAATCAGCCCCAGCATTTT.

In its sample, this clonotype was seen a few times. This chain links TRBV9 with TRBJ1-6, with 8 bases matching TRBD1. Germline values: CDR1 SGDLS, CDR2 YYNGEE. CDR3 length equals 15 residues. J gave up 12 bases and V 0 bases, and 8 bases lay outside the gene matches. CDR3 bases: TGTGCCAGCAGCGTAGAAGAGGGGACAGGTGAACCCCTCCACTTT. It codes for CASSVEEGTGEPLHF.

As to this clonotype: A read error may explain this, as a much larger clone is one base away. The chain recombines TRBV4-3 with TRBJ1-1; D not resolved. Germline loops: CDR1 LGHNA, CDR2 YSLEER. The CDR3 runs to 15 residues. The CDR3 DNA follows: TGCGCCGGCAGCCAAGACTGGGCGAAGAACACTGAAGCTTTCTTT. This gives the protein CAGSQDWAKNTEAFF.

This clonotype was detected ten times or more. This sequence joins TRBV2 and TRBJ1-2; a weak D match, TRBD1 (6 bases). Germline V gene lookup returns CDR1 SNHLY and CDR2 FYNNEI. The CDR3 is 15 amino acids. Trimming shortened V by 6 bases and J by 7 bases, and 21 bases separated the two germline ends. The CDR3 DNA follows: TGTGCCAGCAGATACGGGACAATTGAACTCGCTGGCTACACCTTC. Translating it yields CASRYGTIELAGYTF.

This rearrangement joins TRBV4-1 to TRBJ2-4, with a tentative D call TRBD1 (5 bases). CDR1 and CDR2 from the germline V gene are MGHRA and YSYEKL. CDR3 size: 18 residues. Trimming cost V 0 bases and J 6 bases, with 21 bases left between them. CDR3 DNA sequence: TGCGCCAGCAGCCAAGAAGTGGTCCGCAGGGCCCCGATAAACATTCAGTACTTC. It encodes CASSQEVVRRAPINIQYF.